The clone carrying this TCR beta chain was counted at least ten times. Antigen specificity is unknown. This entry belongs to a study of T-cell reconstitution after alpha-beta-depleted transplantation in children. General study points: When one year had passed after transplant, most T-cell counts and diversity came from newly produced T cells. Diversity of TCRbeta at day 60 was high in some patients, arising from surviving recipient T cells and thymic progenitors. Where alpha-beta T cells came from about two months after transplant was reportedly several hundred expanded graft clones.

The authors prepared the TCRbeta library with unique molecular identifiers. Via MiXCR, TCRdb re-called the PCR reads, giving one row per CDR3 protein. The sample yields under 35,000 distinct CDR3 sequences, 5.5% to 7.5% seen once. V dropped 4 bases and J dropped 8; count of bases not matched to a gene: 4. Looked up from germline, CDR1 is MNHNS and CDR2 is SASEGT. This CDR3 contains 13 residues. Here the sequenced sample was PBMCs, mostly from graft donor cells, taken 180 days after TCRalphabeta/CD19-depleted stem cell transplant. This clonotype originated in a male patient aged 5 to 17 who had a stem cell transplant for acute myeloid leukemia, so the T cells may come from the graft donor. The chain couples TRBV6-1 to TRBJ1-2; TRBD1 agrees at 10 bases. The CDR3 sequence: CASSAGTGVGYTF. The CDR3 coding sequence is TGTGCCAGCAGTGCCGGGACAGGGGTCGGCTACACCTTC.